This T cell receptor (beta chain) stems from a study of PD-L1 blockade in urothelial cancer. Study in general: Patients with male sex and bladder-origin urothelial cancer accounted for about 85% of the roughly 29 enrolled. Prior chemotherapy regimens per patient numbered 0 to 3.

Turning to this clone: Antigen: not known.

Sequencing used immunoSEQ multiplex PCR; TCRdb keeps in-frame clones, though not all of them. The sample has 80,000 to 130,000 clones; over 80% are singletons. V was shortened by 3 bases and J by 0 bases, with 3 bases between the two germline ends. This CDR3 region has 14 residues. CDR1 and CDR2 (germline): MNHEY, SMNVEV (reference sequence). Regarding the study as a whole: Improved survival was predicted by pretreatment blood TCR clonality below the median.

The chain recombines TRBV27 with TRBJ2-6; D is unclear. This clonotype originated in a woman older than 75 with urothelial cancer. The material sequenced was PBMCs, taken around atezolizumab (anti-PD-L1) treatment. CDR3 amino acids: CASSFSSGANVLTF. As DNA, the CDR3 is TGTGCCAGCAGTTTCTCCTCTGGGGCCAACGTCCTGACTTTC. The whole variable domain, remainder taken from reference TRBV27 and TRBJ2-6, is EAQVTQNPRYLITVTGKKLTVTCSQNMNHEYMSWYRQDPGLGLRQIYYSMNVEVTDKGDVPEGYKVSRKEKRNFPLILESPSPNQTSLYFCASSFSSGANVLTFGAGSRLTVL.